This TCR beta chain appears in the sequencing data of a study of cytomegalovirus exposure and HLA in healthy donors. The PCR used 60 Vbeta and 13 Jbeta primers. TCRdb's table, derived via immunoSEQ multiplex PCR, lists solely in-frame clones and lacks some. The sample shows 150,000 to 200,000 clones, 60% to 80% of them seen only once. After removal of 3 bases from V and 3 bases from J, the junction contained 12 bases not matched to a gene. This CDR3 has 17 residues. Germline CDR1 and CDR2: MGHRA and YSYEKL. The table lists this clone with a few counts. The receptor was isolated from a man between 50 and 59 years old in good health and CMV-seropositive. The sample consisted of PBMCs. The chain employs TRBV4-1 and TRBJ2-5; 8 nucleotides line up with TRBD1. CDR3 in DNA: TGCGCCAGCAGCCACCCCTTCAGGGGGCCTCCGAAAGAGACCCAGTACTTC. This encodes CASSHPFRGPPKETQYF.